This T cell receptor beta chain was sequenced during a study of T cells in Graves' hyperthyroidism and ophthalmopathy. Findings and limits, study-wide: The majority of expanded thyroid clonotypes above 0.001 also appeared in blood.

This clonotype was counted at least ten times. The antigen remains unidentified. Amplified regions were TCR beta CDR3 sequences from RNA transcripts. TCR CDR3 underwent first-round RT-PCR with the HTBI primer set. MiXCR, run by TCRdb on the multiplex PCR reads, gives a single entry per CDR3 protein. This sample has roughly 750,000 distinct CDR3 sequences, with 16% found just once. Germline V gene lookup returns CDR1 SNHLY and CDR2 FYNNEI. The trim removed 6 bases at V and 4 bases at J, leaving 10 bases unmatched. The CDR3 spans 16 residues. Graves' hyperthyroidism showing no ophthalmopathy progression within 18 months was considered stable. Among the patients, aged 18 to 65, hyperthyroidism was newly diagnosed and had lasted under 2 months.

Sequencing input: blood. The chain has TRBV2 and TRBJ1-5; TRBD1 aligns across 9 bases. The receptor was derived from a young man with Graves' hyperthyroidism. CDR3 bases: TGTGCCAGCAGCTCGACAGGGGGGCGGATTAATCAGCCCCAGCATTTT. It codes for CASSSTGGRINQPQHF.